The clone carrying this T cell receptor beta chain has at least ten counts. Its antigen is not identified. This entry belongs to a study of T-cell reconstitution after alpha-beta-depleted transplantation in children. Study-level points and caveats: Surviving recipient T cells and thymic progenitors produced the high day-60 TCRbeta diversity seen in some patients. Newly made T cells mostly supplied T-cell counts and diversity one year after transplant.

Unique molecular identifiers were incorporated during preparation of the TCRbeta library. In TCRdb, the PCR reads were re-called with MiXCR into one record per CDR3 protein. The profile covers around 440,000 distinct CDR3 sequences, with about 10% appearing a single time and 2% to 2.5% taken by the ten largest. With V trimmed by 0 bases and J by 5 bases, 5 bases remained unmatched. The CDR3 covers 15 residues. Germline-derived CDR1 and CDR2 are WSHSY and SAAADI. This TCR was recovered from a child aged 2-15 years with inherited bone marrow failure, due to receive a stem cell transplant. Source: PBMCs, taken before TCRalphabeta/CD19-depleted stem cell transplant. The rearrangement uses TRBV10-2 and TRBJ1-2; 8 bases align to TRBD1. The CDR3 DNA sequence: TGCGCCAGCAGTGAGTCGCAGGGGGCCCCATATGGCTACACCTTC. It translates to CASSESQGAPYGYTF.